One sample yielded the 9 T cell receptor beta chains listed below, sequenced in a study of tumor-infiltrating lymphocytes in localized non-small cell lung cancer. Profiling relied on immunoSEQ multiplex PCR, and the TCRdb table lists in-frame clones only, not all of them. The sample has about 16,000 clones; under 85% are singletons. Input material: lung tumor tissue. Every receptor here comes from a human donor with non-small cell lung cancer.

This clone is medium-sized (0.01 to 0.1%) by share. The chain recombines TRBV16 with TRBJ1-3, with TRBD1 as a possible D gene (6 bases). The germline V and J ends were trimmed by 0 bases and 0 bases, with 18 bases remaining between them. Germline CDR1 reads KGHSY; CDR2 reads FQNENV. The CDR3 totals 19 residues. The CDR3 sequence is CASSQSMDSGPFSGNTIYF. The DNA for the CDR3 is TGTGCCAGCAGCCAATCGATGGACAGCGGGCCTTTCTCTGGAAACACCATATATTTT.

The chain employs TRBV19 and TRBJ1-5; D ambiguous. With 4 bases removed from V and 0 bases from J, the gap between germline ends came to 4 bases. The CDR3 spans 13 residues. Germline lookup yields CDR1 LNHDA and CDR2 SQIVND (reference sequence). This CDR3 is CASSRDSNQPQHF. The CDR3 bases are TGTGCCAGTAGTAGGGATAGCAATCAGCCCCAGCATTTT.

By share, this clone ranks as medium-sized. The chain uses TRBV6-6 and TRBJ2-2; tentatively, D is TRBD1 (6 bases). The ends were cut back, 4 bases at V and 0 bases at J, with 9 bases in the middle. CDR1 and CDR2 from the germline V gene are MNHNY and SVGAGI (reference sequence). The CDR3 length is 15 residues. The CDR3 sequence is CASSLSGANTGELFF. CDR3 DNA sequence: TGTGCCAGCAGTTTGTCAGGGGCGAACACCGGGGAGCTGTTTTTT.

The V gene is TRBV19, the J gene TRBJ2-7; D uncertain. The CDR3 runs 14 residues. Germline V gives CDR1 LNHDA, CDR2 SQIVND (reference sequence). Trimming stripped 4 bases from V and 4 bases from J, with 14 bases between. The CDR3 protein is CASSTGPGPYEQYF. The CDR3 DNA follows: TGTGCCAGTAGTACCGGACCCGGACCGTACGAGCAGTACTTC.

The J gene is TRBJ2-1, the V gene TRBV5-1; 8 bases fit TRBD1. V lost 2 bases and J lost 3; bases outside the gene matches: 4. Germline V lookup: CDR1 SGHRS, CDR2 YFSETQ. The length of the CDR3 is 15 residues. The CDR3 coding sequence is TGCGCCAGCAGCTTACAGGGGGATATCTACAATGAGCAGTTCTTC. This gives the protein CASSLQGDIYNEQFF.

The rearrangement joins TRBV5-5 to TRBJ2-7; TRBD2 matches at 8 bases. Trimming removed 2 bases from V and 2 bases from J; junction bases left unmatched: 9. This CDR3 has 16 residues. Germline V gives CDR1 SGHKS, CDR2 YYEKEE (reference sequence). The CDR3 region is CASSFGLALLPYEQYF. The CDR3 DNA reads TGTGCCAGCAGCTTCGGACTAGCTCTACTCCCCTACGAGCAGTACTTC.

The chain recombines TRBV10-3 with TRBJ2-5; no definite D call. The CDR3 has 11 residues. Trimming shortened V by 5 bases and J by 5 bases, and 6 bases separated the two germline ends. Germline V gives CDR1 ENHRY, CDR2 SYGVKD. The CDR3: CAISKGETQYF. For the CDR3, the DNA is TGTGCCATCAGTAAGGGTGAGACCCAGTACTTC.

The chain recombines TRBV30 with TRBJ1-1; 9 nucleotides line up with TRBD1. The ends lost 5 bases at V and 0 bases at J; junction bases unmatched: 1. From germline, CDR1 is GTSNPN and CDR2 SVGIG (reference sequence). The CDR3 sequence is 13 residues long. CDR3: CAWGTGMNTEAFF. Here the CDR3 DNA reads TGTGCCTGGGGGACAGGGATGAACACTGAAGCTTTCTTT.

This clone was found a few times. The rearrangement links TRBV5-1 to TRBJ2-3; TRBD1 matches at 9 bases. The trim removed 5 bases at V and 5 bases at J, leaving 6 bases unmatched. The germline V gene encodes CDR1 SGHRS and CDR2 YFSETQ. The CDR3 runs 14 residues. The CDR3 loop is CASRKTGGGDTQYF. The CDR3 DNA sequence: TGCGCCAGCAGAAAGACAGGGGGGGGAGATACGCAGTATTTT.